The text below deals with one T cell receptor (beta chain). The assay was immunoSEQ multiplex PCR, and TCRdb's table has in-frame clones only and misses some. This repertoire shows roughly 73,000 clones, approximately 80% found once; its top ten account for approximately 1%. This sample was included in a study of OX40 agonist ivuxolimab in advanced cancers. In germline, CDR1 is SNHLY, CDR2 FYNNEI. V lost 6 bases to trimming and J lost 7 bases; unmatched junction nucleotides: 6. This CDR3 contains 13 residues. The sample in question was CD4+ or CD8+ T cells sorted from blood, obtained in a trial of the OX40 agonist ivuxolimab. The TCR was taken from an adult with an advanced solid tumor such as melanoma, head and neck, liver or kidney cancer. The chain links TRBV2 to TRBJ2-1; 7 nucleotides match TRBD1. In DNA, the CDR3 is TGTGCCAGCAGCCCAACGACAGGGAATGAGCAGTTCTTC. It specifies CASSPTTGNEQFF.